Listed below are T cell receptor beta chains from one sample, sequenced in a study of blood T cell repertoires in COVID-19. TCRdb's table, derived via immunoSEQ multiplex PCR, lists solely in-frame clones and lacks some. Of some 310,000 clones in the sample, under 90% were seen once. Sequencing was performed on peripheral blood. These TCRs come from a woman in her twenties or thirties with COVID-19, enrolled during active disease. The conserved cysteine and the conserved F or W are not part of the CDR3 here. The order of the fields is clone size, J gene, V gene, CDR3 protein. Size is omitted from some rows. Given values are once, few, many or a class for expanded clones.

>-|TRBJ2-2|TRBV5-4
ASSSILAVSTGELF
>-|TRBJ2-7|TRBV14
ASSQDLGLEQY
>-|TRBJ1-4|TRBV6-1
ASRTGEKLF
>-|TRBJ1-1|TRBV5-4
ASSHDLKGINTEAF
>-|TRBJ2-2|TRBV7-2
ASSSPPGTLNTGELF
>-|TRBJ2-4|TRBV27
ASSLGGPGFGDIQY
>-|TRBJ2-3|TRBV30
AWKTSGNTDTQY
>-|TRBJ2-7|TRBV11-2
ASSLVASGASYEQY
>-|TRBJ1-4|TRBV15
ATSREKQVFEKLF
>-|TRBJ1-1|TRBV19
ASSGAAEAF
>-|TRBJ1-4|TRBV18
ASSPLSGTGVEKLF
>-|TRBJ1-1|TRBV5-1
ASSLGVRTGGPNTEAF
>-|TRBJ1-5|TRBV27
ASSLKPGANYQPQH
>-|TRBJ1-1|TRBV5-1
ASSLRVNTEAF
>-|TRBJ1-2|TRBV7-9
ASWRQGVDNYGYT
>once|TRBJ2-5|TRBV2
ASPKGGDEETQY
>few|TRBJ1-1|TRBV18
ASSVDKNTEAF
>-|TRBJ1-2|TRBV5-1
ASSSQPTGGEFSYGYT
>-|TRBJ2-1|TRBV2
ASRDRAYNEQF
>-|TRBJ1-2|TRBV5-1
ASSPGGTLTNT
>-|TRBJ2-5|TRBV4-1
ASSQDGLQQETQY
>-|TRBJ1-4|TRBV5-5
ASSPTATNEKLF
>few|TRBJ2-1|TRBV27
ASSQRTGLYNEQF
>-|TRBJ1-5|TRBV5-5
ASSLTGWRQPQH
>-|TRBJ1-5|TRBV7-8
ASSSGGAGNQPQH
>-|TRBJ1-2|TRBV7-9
ASSSWGRADYGYT
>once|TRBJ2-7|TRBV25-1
ASSVTGGGEQY
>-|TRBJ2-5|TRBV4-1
ASSQGGLAGGSYQETQY
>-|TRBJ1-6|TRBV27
ASSLRGWGNSPLH
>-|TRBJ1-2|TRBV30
AWGTGGKGYT
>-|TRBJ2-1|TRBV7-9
ASSLGGLSYNEQF
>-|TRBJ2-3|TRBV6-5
ASSFGTSGYTDTQY
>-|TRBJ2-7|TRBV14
ASSPIQGEAAEQY
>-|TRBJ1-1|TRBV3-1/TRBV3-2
ASSQRHGGTEAF
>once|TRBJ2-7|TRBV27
ASSLTGGPYEQY
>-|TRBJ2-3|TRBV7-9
ASSFFPRTDTQY
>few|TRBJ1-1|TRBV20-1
SASPDSVRLEAF
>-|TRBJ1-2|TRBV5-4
ASRLRQQGPYGYT
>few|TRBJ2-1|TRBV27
ASSFQGQTSYNEQF
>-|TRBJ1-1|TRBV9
ASSVGAGTEAF
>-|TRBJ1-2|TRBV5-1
ASSTTGTNYGYT
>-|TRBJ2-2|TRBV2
AGSGLAGAYTGELF
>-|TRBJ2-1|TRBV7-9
ASSLVPGGDNEQF
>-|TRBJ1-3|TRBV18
ASSPGGTGFSGNTIY
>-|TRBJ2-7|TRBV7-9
ASSPAGTDGYEQY
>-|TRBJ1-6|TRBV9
ASSVGGGNSPLH
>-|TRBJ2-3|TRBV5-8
ASSPRSGPDTQY
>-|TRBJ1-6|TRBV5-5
ASSPGTNNSPLH
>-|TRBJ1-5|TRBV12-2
ASRPDRALQPQH
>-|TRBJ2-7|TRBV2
ASSLDGSYEQY
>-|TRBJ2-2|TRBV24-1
ATGGQGATGELF
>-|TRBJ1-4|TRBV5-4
ATSNNRGDEKLF
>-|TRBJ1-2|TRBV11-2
ASSLAGGANYGYT
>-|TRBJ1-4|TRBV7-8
ASSLAWTDLGTNEKLF
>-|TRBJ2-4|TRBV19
ASSAPPRGIDIQY
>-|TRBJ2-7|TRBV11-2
ASTLTGFTYEQY
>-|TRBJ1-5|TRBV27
ASSFQGQAGQPQH
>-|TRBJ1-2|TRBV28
ASSRPGAYGYT
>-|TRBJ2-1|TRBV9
ASSVGSRGSEQF